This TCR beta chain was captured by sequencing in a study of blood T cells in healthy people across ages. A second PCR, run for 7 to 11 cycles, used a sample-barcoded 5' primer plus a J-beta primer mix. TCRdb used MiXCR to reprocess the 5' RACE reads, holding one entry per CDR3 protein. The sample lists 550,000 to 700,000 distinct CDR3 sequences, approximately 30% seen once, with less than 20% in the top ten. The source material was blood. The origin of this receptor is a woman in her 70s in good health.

CDR3 nucleotides: TGTGCCAGCACCTCAGTCGGGACGGCTTATGGCTACACCTTC. Protein: CASTSVGTAYGYTF. The rearrangement uses TRBV6-2 or TRBV6-3 and TRBJ1-2; the D gene is possibly TRBD1 (5 bases). The V end lost 7 bases, the J end lost 5 bases, and 17 bases lay between the germline ends. CDR1 MNHEY and CDR2 SVGEGT come from the germline V gene. This CDR3 has 14 residues.